This TCR beta chain was sequenced for a study of blood T cell repertoires in COVID-19. Looking at the study overall: Samples came from the United States, Italy and Spain, spanning acute and convalescent COVID-19. T cells, B-cell-depleted T cells, or PBMCs provided the cDNA or gDNA that served as material.

Some clones are missing from TCRdb's copy, which holds only in-frame ones; the method was immunoSEQ multiplex PCR. The sample lists 150,000 to 200,000 clones; 86% were seen once. V lost 2 bases, J lost 1 base, and 7 bases lay in between. The CDR3 consists of 13 residues. Germline loops: CDR1 GTSNPN, CDR2 SVGIG (reference sequence). This TCR was sampled from a man aged 18 to 30 with acute or convalescent COVID-19. The specimen sequenced was peripheral blood. The rearrangement uses TRBV30 and TRBJ2-3; D gene uncertain. The CDR3 sequence: CAWSRRGTDTQYF. The CDR3 DNA follows: TGTGCCTGGAGTCGCCGGGGCACAGATACGCAGTATTTT.